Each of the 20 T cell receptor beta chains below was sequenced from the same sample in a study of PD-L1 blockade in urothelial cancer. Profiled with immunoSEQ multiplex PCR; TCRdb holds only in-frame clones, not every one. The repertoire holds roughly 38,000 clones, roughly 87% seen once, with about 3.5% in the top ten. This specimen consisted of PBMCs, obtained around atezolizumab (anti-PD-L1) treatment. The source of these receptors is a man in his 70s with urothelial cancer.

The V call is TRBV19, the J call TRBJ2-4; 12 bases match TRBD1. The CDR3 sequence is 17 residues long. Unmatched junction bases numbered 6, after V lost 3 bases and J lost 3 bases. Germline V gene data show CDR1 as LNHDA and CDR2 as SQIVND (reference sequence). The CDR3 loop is CASSMRGQGADKNIQYF. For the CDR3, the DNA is TGTGCCAGTAGTATGAGGGGACAGGGGGCTGACAAAAACATTCAGTACTTC. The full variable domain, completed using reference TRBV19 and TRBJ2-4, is DGGITQSPKYLFRKEGQNVTLSCEQNLNHDAMYWYRQDPGQGLRLIYYSQIVNDFQKGDIAEGYSVSREKKESFPLTVTSAQKNPTAFYLCASSMRGQGADKNIQYFGAGTRLSVL.

CDR3 in amino acids: CASSPGGRMNTEAFF. In nucleotides, the CDR3 is TGTGCCAGCAGCCCCGGAGGGCGCATGAACACTGAAGCTTTCTTT. The V call is TRBV7-3, the J call TRBJ1-1; D is uncertain. V gave up 5 bases and J gave up 0 bases, with 13 bases separating them. Germline CDR1 is SGHTA and CDR2 is FQGTGA. The CDR3 consists of 15 residues.

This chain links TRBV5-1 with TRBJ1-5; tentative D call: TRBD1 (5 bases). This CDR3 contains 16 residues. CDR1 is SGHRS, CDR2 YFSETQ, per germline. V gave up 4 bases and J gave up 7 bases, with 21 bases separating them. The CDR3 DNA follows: TGCGCCAGCAGCCTGGGAGGACCCAGGGATAACCAGCCCCAGCATTTT. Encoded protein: CASSLGGPRDNQPQHF.

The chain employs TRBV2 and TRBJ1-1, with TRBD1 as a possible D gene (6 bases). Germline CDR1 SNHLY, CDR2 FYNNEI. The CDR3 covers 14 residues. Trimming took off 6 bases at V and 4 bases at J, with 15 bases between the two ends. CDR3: CASRQAQGPTEAFF. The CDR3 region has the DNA TGTGCCAGCAGACAGGCACAGGGCCCCACTGAAGCTTTCTTT.

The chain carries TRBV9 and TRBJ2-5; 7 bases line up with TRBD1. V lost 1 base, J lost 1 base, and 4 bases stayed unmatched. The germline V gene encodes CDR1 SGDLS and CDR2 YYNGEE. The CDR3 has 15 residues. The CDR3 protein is CASSVWGQRQETQYF. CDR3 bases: TGTGCCAGCAGCGTATGGGGACAGCGCCAAGAGACCCAGTACTTC. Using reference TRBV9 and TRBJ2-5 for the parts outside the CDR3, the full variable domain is DSGVTQTPKHLITATGQRVTLRCSPRSGDLSVYWYQQSLDQGLQFLIQYYNGEERAKGNILERFSAQQFPDLHSELNLSSLELGDSALYFCASSVWGQRQETQYFGPGTRLLVL.

DNA of the CDR3: TGCGCCAGCAGCCAAGTCCCTAGGGGAGGTTTATGGGGCTACACCTTC. Its translation: CASSQVPRGGLWGYTF. This sequence joins TRBV4-3 and TRBJ1-2; D is possibly TRBD1 (5 bases). Germline V gene sequence: CDR1 LGHNA, CDR2 YSLEER. With 1 base removed from V and 8 bases from J, the gap between germline ends came to 20 bases. There are 16 residues in the CDR3.

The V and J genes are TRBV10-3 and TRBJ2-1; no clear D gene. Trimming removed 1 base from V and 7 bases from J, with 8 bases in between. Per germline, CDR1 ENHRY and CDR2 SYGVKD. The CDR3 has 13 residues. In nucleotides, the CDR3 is TGTGCCATCAGTGAGTTGAAGAGGAATGAGCAGTTCTTC. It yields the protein CAISELKRNEQFF.

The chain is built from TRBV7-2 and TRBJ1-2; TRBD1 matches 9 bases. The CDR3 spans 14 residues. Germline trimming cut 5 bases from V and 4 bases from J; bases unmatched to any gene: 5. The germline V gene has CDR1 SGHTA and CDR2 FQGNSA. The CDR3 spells CASSPGTGTYGYTF. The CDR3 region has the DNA TGTGCCAGCAGCCCTGGGACAGGGACCTATGGCTACACCTTC.

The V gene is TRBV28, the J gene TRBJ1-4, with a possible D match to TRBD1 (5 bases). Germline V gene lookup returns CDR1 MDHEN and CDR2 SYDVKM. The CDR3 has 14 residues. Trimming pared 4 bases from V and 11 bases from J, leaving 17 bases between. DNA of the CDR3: TGTGCCAGCAGTTCCTCTATCATGCGGGGGAAACTGTTTTTT. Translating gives CASSSSIMRGKLFF.

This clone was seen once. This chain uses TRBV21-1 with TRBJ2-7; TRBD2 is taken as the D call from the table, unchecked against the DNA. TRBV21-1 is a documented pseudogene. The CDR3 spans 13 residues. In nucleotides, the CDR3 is TGTGCCAGCGCCGCGGGGTTTGGCTACGAGCAGTACTTC. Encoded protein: CASAAGFGYEQYF.

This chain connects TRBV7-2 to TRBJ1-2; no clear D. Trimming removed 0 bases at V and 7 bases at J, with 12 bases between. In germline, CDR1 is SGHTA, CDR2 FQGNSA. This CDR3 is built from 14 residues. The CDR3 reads CASSLAGVEGGYTF. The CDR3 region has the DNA TGTGCCAGCAGCTTAGCCGGGGTTGAGGGTGGCTACACCTTC.

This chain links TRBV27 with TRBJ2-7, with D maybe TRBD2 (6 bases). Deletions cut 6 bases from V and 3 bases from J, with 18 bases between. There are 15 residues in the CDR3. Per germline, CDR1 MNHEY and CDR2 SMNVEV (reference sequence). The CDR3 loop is CASRRWLGGNYEQYF. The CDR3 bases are TGTGCCAGCAGGAGATGGCTGGGGGGAAACTACGAGCAGTACTTC.

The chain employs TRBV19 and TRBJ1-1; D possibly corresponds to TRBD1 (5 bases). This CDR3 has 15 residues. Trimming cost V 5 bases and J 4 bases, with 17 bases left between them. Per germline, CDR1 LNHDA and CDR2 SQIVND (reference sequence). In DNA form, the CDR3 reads TGTGCCAGTAGTTATCCCCAACCCGGGGGCACTGAAGCTTTCTTT. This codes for CASSYPQPGGTEAFF.

CDR3 DNA sequence: TGTGCCATCAGTGCTCAAGCGGGGAACACTGAAGCTTTCTTT. Its translation is CAISAQAGNTEAFF. This sequence joins TRBV10-3 and TRBJ1-1; no definite D call. V gave up 4 bases and J gave up 1 base, with 10 bases separating them. Germline lookup yields CDR1 ENHRY and CDR2 SYGVKD. CDR3 size: 14 residues.

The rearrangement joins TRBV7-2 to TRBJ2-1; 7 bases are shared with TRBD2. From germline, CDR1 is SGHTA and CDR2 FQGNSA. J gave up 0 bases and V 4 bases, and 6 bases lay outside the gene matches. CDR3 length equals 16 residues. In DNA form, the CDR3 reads TGTGCCAGCAGCTCTAGCGGACACACCTCCTACAATGAGCAGTTCTTC. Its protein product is CASSSSGHTSYNEQFF.

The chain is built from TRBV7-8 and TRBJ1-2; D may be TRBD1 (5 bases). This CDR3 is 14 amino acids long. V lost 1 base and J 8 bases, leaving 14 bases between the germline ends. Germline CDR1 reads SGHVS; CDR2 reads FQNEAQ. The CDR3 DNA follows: TGTGCCAGCAGCTTAGTAGTAGGACAAGGCGGCTACACCTTC. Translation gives CASSLVVGQGGYTF.

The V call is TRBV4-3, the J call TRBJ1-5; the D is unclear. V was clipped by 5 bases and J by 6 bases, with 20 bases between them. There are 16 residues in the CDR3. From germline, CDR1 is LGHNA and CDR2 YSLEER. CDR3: CASSKNGGREGQPQHF. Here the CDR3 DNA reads TGCGCCAGCAGCAAAAACGGCGGGAGGGAAGGTCAGCCCCAGCATTTT.

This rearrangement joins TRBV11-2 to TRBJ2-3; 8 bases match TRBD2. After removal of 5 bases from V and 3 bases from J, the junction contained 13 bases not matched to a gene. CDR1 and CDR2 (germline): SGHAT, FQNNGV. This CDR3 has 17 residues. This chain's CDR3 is CASSLRGSGANTDTQYF. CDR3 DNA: TGTGCCAGCAGCCTCCGGGGTAGCGGGGCGAATACAGATACGCAGTATTTT.

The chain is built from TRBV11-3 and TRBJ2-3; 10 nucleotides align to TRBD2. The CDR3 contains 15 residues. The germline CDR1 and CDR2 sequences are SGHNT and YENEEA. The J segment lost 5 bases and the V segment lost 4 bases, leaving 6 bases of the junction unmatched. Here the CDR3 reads CASSSAGGAGDTQYF. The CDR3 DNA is TGTGCCAGCAGCTCAGCGGGGGGGGCGGGAGATACGCAGTATTTT.

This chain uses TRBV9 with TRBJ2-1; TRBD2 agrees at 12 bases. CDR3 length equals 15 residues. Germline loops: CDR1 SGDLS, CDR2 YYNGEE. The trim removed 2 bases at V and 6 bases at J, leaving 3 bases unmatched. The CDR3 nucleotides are TGTGCCAGCAGCGTGACTAGCGGGGGTTTCAATGAGCAGTTCTTC. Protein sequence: CASSVTSGGFNEQFF. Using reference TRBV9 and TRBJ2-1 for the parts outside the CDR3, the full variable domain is DSGVTQTPKHLITATGQRVTLRCSPRSGDLSVYWYQQSLDQGLQFLIQYYNGEERAKGNILERFSAQQFPDLHSELNLSSLELGDSALYFCASSVTSGGFNEQFFGPGTRLTVL.